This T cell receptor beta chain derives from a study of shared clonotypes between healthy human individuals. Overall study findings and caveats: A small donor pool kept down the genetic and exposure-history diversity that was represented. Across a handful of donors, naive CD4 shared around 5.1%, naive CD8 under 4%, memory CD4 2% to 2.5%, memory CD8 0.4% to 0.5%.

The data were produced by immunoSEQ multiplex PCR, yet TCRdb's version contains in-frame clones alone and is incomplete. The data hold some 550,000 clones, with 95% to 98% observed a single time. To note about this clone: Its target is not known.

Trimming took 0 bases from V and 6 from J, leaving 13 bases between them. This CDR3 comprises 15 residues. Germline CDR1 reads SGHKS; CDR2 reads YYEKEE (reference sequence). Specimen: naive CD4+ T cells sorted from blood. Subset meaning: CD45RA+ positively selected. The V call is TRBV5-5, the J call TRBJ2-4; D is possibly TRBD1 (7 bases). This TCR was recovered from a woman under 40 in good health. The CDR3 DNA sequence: TGTGCCAGCAGCTTGGAAACCCAGGGGGGAAACATTCAGTACTTC. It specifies CASSLETQGGNIQYF.